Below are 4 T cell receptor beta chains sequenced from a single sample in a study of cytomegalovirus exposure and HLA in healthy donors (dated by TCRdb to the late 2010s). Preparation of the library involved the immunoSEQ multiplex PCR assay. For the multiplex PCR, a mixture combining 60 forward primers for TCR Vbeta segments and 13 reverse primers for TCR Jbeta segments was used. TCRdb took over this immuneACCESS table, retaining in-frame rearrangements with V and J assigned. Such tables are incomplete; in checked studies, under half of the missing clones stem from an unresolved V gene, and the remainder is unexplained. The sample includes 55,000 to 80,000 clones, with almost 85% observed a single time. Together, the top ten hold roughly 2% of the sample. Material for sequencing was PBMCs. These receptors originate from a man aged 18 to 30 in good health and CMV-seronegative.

DNA of the CDR3: TGTGCCAGCAGTTACTCCGGGACAGGGTCCTACGAGCAGTACTTC. Its translation: CASSYSGTGSYEQYF. The chain is built from TRBV6-6 and TRBJ2-7, with 9 bases aligning to TRBD1. The CDR3 has 15 amino acids. Germline CDR1 is MNHNY and CDR2 is SVGAGI (reference sequence). V lost 0 bases and J lost 1; bases outside the gene matches: 1.

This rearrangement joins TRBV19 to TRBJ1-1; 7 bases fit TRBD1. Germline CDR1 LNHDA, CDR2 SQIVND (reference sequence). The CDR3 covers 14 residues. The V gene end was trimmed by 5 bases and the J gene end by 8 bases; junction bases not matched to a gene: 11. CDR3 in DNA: TGTGCCAGTAGTCCGTTACCAAAGACAGGGGAAGCTTTCTTT. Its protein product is CASSPLPKTGEAFF. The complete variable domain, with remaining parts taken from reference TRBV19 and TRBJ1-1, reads DGGITQSPKYLFRKEGQNVTLSCEQNLNHDAMYWYRQDPGQGLRLIYYSQIVNDFQKGDIAEGYSVSREKKESFPLTVTSAQKNPTAFYLCASSPLPKTGEAFFGQGTRLTVV.

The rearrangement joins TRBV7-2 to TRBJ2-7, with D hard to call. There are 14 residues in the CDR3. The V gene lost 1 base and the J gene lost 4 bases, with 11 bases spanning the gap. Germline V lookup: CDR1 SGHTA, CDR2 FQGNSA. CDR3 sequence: CASSLDWQYYEQYF. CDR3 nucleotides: TGTGCCAGCAGCTTAGATTGGCAGTATTACGAGCAGTACTTC.

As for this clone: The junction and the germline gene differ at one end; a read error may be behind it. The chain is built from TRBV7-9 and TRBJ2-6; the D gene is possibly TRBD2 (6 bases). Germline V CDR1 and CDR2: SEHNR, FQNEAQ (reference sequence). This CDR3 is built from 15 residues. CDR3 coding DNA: TGTTCCAGCAGCCAATCGGGGGCTGGGGCCAACGTCCTGACTTTC. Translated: CSSSQSGAGANVLTF.